Listed here are 30 T cell receptor beta chains from one sample, sequenced in a study of tumor and adjacent non-tumor tissue in lung cancer. The library came from three nested PCR rounds adapted from ARM-PCR protocols. Using its own MiXCR run on the multiplex PCR reads, TCRdb lists one record per CDR3 protein. This sample has some 80,000 distinct CDR3 sequences, with approximately 82% found just once. RNA was extracted from bulk tissue without any cell sorting. Distant lung tissue was collected more than 3 cm away from the tumor edge. The sequencing sample was made of distant non-tumor lung tissue. The receptors originated from a man in his sixties or seventies with non-small cell lung cancer.

Turning to this clonotype: A much larger clonotype is one base distant, so this may be a read error. The chain is built from TRBV5-6 and TRBJ1-4; unclear D gene. Germline CDR1 reads SGHDT; CDR2 reads YYEEEE. The CDR3 runs 12 residues. DNA of the CDR3: TGTGCCAACAGCTTGGGTTTTGAAAAACTGTTTTTT. Residues: CANSLGFEKLFF.

The rearrangement joins TRBV11-3 to TRBJ1-1; D uncertain. This CDR3 has 16 amino acids. Germline V gene sequence: CDR1 SGHNT, CDR2 YENEEA. Between the trimmed V and J ends, which lost 3 bases and 2 bases, there was a span of 16 bases. The CDR3 sequence is CASSFRSRILNTEAFF. In nucleotides, the CDR3 is TGTGCCAGCAGCTTCCGGAGCAGAATCCTTAACACTGAAGCTTTCTTT.

A remark on this clonotype: Because it lacks the conserved phenylalanine or tryptophan at the end, this CDR3 is likely a read error. No DNA is shown, since the ends of the CDR3 on it are uncertain; the CDR3 is the one TCRdb lists. The chain joins TRBV5-1 to TRBJ2-4; no check of the table's D call, TRBD1, against the DNA was made. Germline V CDR1 and CDR2: SGHRS, YFSETQ. Counting both end residues, the CDR3 totals 15 amino acids. CDR3 in amino acids: CASSDPQGAKNIQCL.

Comments on this clonotype: At one boundary the junction diverges from the germline segment, which might be a read error. The chain couples TRBV11-3 to TRBJ2-1; no firm D call. Germline values: CDR1 SGHNT, CDR2 YENEEA. The CDR3 contains 13 residues. The CDR3 bases are TGTGTCAGCAGCTCCATCCGTCCCGAAGAGCTGTTCTTC. Translation gives CVSSSIRPEELFF. Drawing the rest from reference TRBV11-3 and TRBJ2-1, the complete variable domain is EAGVVQSPRYKIIEKKQPVAFWCNPISGHNTLYWYLQNLGQGPELLIRYENEEAVDDSQLPKDRFSAERLKGVDSTLKIQPAELGDSAVYLCVSSSIRPEELFFGPGTRLTVL.

This clonotype showed up just a few times. At one of its ends the junction is not consistent with the germline gene, which may arise from a read error. The gene calls are TRBV6-5 and TRBJ2-6; D is unresolved. The CDR3 loop spans 15 amino acids. Per germline, CDR1 MNHEY and CDR2 SVGAGI. Here the CDR3 reads CASSYDHCGTNVLTF. As DNA, the CDR3 is TGTGCCAGCAGTTACGACCACTGTGGGACCAACGTCCTGACTTTC.

With respect to this clonotype: A much larger clone lies one base from this, so it may be a read error. J is TRBJ2-7 and V is TRBV5-5; no clear D. Germline CDR1 SGHKS, CDR2 YYEKEE (reference sequence). This CDR3 has 14 residues. The CDR3 here is CTSSFDIPSYEQYF. DNA of the CDR3: TGTACCAGCAGTTTCGACATCCCCTCCTACGAGCAGTACTTC.

A note on this clonotype: A junction end diverges from the germline sequence, so it may reflect a read error. The chain employs TRBV12-3 or TRBV12-4 and TRBJ1-1, with D possibly TRBD1 on 5 matching bases. The CDR3 has 14 amino acids. This chain's CDR3 is CASRIGHLNTEVSF. CDR3 bases: TGTGCCAGCAGGATAGGACACCTGAACACTGAAGTTTCCTTT.

This clonotype was counted between two and nine times. This chain joins TRBV6-1 and TRBJ2-3, with no clear D. The J call may be incorrect, as the DNA end agrees better with TRBJ1-5. Germline CDR1 MNHNS, CDR2 SASEGT. The CDR3 runs 12 residues. The CDR3 loop reads CASSETSSTQHF. CDR3 nucleotides: TGTGCCAGCAGTGAAACCAGTTCTACGCAGCATTTT.

Only a few counts were recorded for this clonotype. Germline is not matched at one junction end, which may reflect a read error. The chain has TRBV11-2 and TRBJ2-1, with D unresolved. CDR3 size: 14 residues. Germline loops: CDR1 SGHAT, CDR2 FQNNGV. CDR3: CGSSPQGQYNEQFF. For the CDR3, the DNA is TGTGGCAGCAGTCCCCAAGGGCAGTACAATGAGCAGTTCTTC.

The chain combines TRBV12-3 or TRBV12-4 with TRBJ2-7; TRBD2 matches 8 bases. The CDR3 runs 15 residues. The J segment lost 2 bases and the V segment lost 7 bases, leaving 10 bases of the junction unmatched. CDR3 region: CASISTGGRPYEQYF. The CDR3 DNA is TGTGCCAGCATTTCCACTGGCGGGAGGCCCTACGAGCAGTACTTC.

For this clonotype: The conserved closing phenylalanine or tryptophan is absent in this CDR3, likely reflecting a read error. The V gene is TRBV29-1, the J gene TRBJ2-5; D uncertain. V lost 7 bases and J 5 bases, leaving 26 bases between the germline ends. The CDR3 has 16 amino acids. From germline, CDR1 is SQVTM and CDR2 ANQGSEA. CDR3 in amino acids: CSAKPYLQRGHETQYL. The CDR3 DNA sequence: TGCAGCGCCAAGCCCTACCTCCAGAGAGGTCACGAGACCCAGTACTTG.

This clonotype has a count of ten or more. V gene TRBV29-1 combines with J gene TRBJ2-1, with D tentatively TRBD2 (6 bases). The length of the CDR3 is 14 residues. Trimming removed 8 bases at V and 4 bases at J, with 18 bases between. The germline V gene encodes CDR1 SQVTM and CDR2 ANQGSEA. The CDR3 DNA sequence: TGCAGCTCCCATGGGGAGGACGAGTACAATGAGCAGTTCTTC. Translated, it gives CSSHGEDEYNEQFF.

This clonotype was observed a single time. Relative to the germline gene, one junction end is altered; a read error may explain this. This chain uses TRBV12-3 or TRBV12-4 with TRBJ1-3; 9 bases map to TRBD1. This CDR3 is 18 amino acids long. CDR3 nucleotides: TGTGCCGGCAGTCGTCCTGGGACAGGGATCGGCTCTGCAAACTCCATATATTTT. Translating it yields CAGSRPGTGIGSANSIYF.

Concerning this clonotype: The CDR3 end shows no conserved phenylalanine or tryptophan, and so a read error is likely. The chain combines TRBV28 with TRBJ2-1; 8 bases agree with TRBD2. The ends lost 4 bases at V and 5 bases at J; junction bases unmatched: 10. The CDR3 is 16 residues long. Looked up from germline, CDR1 is MDHEN and CDR2 is SYDVKM. CDR3 residues: CASSSLSGSENNEQFL. CDR3 nucleotide sequence: TGTGCCAGCAGTTCCCTAAGCGGGAGCGAAAACAATGAGCAGTTCCTC.

The count of this clonotype is one. The chain joins TRBV11-2 to TRBJ2-3, with D uncertain. This CDR3 region has 15 residues. Trimming took 0 bases from V and 3 from J, leaving 10 bases between them. Germline V gene lookup returns CDR1 SGHAT and CDR2 FQNNGV. CDR3 bases: TGTGCCAGCAGCTTAGAGGGTGTGGGGACAGATACGCAGTATTTT. It translates to CASSLEGVGTDTQYF. The full variable domain, rest sourced from reference TRBV11-2 and TRBJ2-3, is EAGVAQSPRYKIIEKRQSVAFWCNPISGHATLYWYQQILGQGPKLLIQFQNNGVVDDSQLPKDRFSAERLKGVDSTLKIQPAKLEDSAVYLCASSLEGVGTDTQYFGPGTRLTVL.

On this clonotype itself: With a much larger clone just one base away, this may be a read error. This sequence joins TRBV4-1 and TRBJ1-2; a possible D gene is TRBD1 (5 bases). This CDR3 spans 15 amino acids. Germline V gene sequence: CDR1 MGHRA, CDR2 YSYEKL. For the CDR3, the DNA is TGCGCCAGCACCCAAGAACCCAAGGAGAGGGACGGCTACACCTTC. Translating it yields CASTQEPKERDGYTF.

Comment on this clonotype: A junction boundary mismatches the germline segment, possibly from a read error. V and J are TRBV4-2 and TRBJ2-4; D is perhaps TRBD2 (6 bases). Per the germline V gene, CDR1 is LGHNA and CDR2 is YNFKEQ. This CDR3 spans 14 amino acids. The CDR3 loop is CTSRQVKGEDIQYF. The CDR3 DNA reads as TGTACCAGCAGACAAGTTAAAGGGGAGGACATTCAGTACTTC.

V gene TRBV29-1 combines with J gene TRBJ2-5; maybe TRBD1 (5 bases). Matching the DNA end better, TRBJ2-1 makes the J call doubtful. This CDR3 region has 13 residues. From germline, CDR1 is SQVTM and CDR2 ANQGSEA. DNA for the CDR3: TGCAGCGTTGATTCAGGGCATGTGGAGACCCAGTTCTTC. This gives the protein CSVDSGHVETQFF.

Comment on this clonotype: The germline gene is not matched at one end of the junction; a read error may be the cause. This chain joins TRBV10-2 and TRBJ2-3; D is uncertain. The CDR3 has 14 residues. CDR1 is WSHSY and CDR2 is SAAADI in the germline V gene. The CDR3 sequence: CASTYGNSTDKQYF. CDR3 nucleotide sequence: TGCGCCAGCACCTATGGCAATAGCACAGATAAGCAGTATTTT.

For this clonotype: The junction does not match germline at one end; this may be a read error. The rearrangement uses TRBV28 and TRBJ2-7; weak D call: TRBD1 (5 bases). CDR3 length: 14 residues. Germline V gene data show CDR1 as MDHEN and CDR2 as SYDVKM. CDR3 loop: CASGQGTLPYEQCF. CDR3 nucleotide sequence: TGTGCCAGCGGTCAGGGCACCCTTCCCTACGAGCAGTGCTTC.

Regarding this clonotype: One end of the junction varies from germline; a read error may be responsible. The chain couples TRBV6-1 to TRBJ2-7; 9 bases are shared with TRBD2. Looked up from germline, CDR1 is MNHNS and CDR2 is SASEGT. This CDR3 region has 17 residues. The chain's CDR3 is CDSSPIEFSGSSYEHYF. The CDR3 DNA is TGTGACAGCAGCCCAATCGAATTTAGCGGGAGCTCCTACGAGCACTACTTC.

There are many counts of this clonotype. This chain connects TRBV6-5 to TRBJ1-6; weak D call: TRBD1 (6 bases). CDR1 MNHEY and CDR2 SVGAGI come from the germline V gene. The CDR3 covers 14 residues. Trimming removed 5 bases at V and 8 bases at J, with 13 bases between. CDR3 nucleotides: TGTGCCAGCAGTCGGACAGCGAGGGATTCACCCCTCCACTTT. Translating gives CASSRTARDSPLHF.

This clonotype has just one count. This may stem from a read error, because a much larger clone lies one nucleotide away. This sequence joins TRBV28 and TRBJ2-1, with 12 bases aligning to TRBD2. This CDR3 has 18 amino acids. The germline V gene has CDR1 MDHEN and CDR2 SYDVKM. The junction had 19 bases not matched to a gene; V was cut back by 7 bases and J by 9 bases. The CDR3 loop reads CASIGRIGTSGLQGEQFF. Here the CDR3 DNA reads TGTGCCAGCATCGGCAGGATCGGGACTAGCGGGCTCCAGGGTGAGCAGTTCTTC.

There are a few counts of this clonotype. This may come from a read error, since a much larger clone is one base off. This chain links TRBV12-3 or TRBV12-4 with TRBJ2-6; the D gene could be TRBD1 or TRBD2 (5 bases each). The CDR3 is 15 residues long. V shed 6 bases and J shed 5 bases, with 14 bases lying between them. Here the CDR3 DNA reads TGTGCCAGCAGCCAGGACGGGGCCTGGGCCAACGTCCTGACTTTC. Translated, it gives CASSQDGAWANVLTF.

Concerning this clonotype itself: At one end the junction does not follow the germline gene, possibly because of a read error. The chain joins TRBV6-1 to TRBJ2-1, with TRBD1 matching 7 bases. Germline V gives CDR1 MNHNS, CDR2 SASEGT. The CDR3 covers 15 residues. In nucleotides, the CDR3 is TGTGCCAGCAGACAGGGGATGTCAATGCACAATGAGCATTTCTTC. Protein: CASRQGMSMHNEHFF.

This clonotype came up a few times. This could be a read error, since a much larger clone is one nucleotide away. V gene TRBV5-6 combines with J gene TRBJ2-5; 7 positions match TRBD1. V shed 4 bases and J 4 bases; nucleotides not matched to a gene: 7. Germline CDR1 SGHDT, CDR2 YYEEEE. The CDR3 contains 14 residues. The CDR3: CASSQGTARETQYF. In DNA, the CDR3 is TGTGCCAGCAGCCAGGGGACAGCCCGAGAGACCCAGTACTTC. The entire variable domain, with the rest obtained from reference TRBV5-6 and TRBJ2-5, is as follows: DAGVTQSPTHLIKTRGQQVTLRCSPKSGHDTVSWYQQALGQGPQFIFQYYEEEERQRGNFPDRFSGHQFPNYSSELNVNALLLGDSALYLCASSQGTARETQYFGPGTRLLVL.

The chain uses TRBV29-1 and TRBJ2-1; D unresolved. The CDR3 is 15 residues long. CDR1 is SQVTM, CDR2 ANQGSEA, per germline. The CDR3 loop is CSIEVWDSAYNEQFF. In DNA, the CDR3 is TGCAGTATTGAAGTGTGGGATTCCGCCTACAATGAGCAGTTCTTC.

This clonotype was counted many times. This chain connects TRBV29-1 to TRBJ1-3; D not certain. CDR1 and CDR2 from the germline V gene are SQVTM and ANQGSEA. The CDR3 has 14 residues. V was trimmed by 0 bases and J by 7 bases, leaving 13 bases between them. As DNA, the CDR3 is TGCAGCGTTGAAGATGGGTCAGATTTGAACACCATATATTTT. This sequence encodes CSVEDGSDLNTIYF.

This clonotype was picked up a small number of times. A much larger clone lies a single base off, so this may be a read error. The chain joins TRBV12-3 or TRBV12-4 to TRBJ2-2, with TRBD2 as a possible D gene (5 bases). CDR3 size: 16 residues. The CDR3, as DNA: TGTACCAGCAGTTTAATTCCGGGATTGTCGGCCGGGGAGCTGTTTTTT. Protein sequence: CTSSLIPGLSAGELFF.

This chain uses TRBV10-3 with TRBJ2-1, with TRBD2 identical over 9 bases. Trimming removed 5 bases from V and 2 bases from J; junction bases left unmatched: 13. Germline lookup yields CDR1 ENHRY and CDR2 SYGVKD. This CDR3 spans 18 amino acids. The CDR3 here is CAISCNSSRGGTYNEQFF. The DNA for the CDR3 is TGTGCCATCAGTTGCAATTCCTCGCGGGGGGGGACCTACAATGAGCAGTTCTTC.